This section outlines one T cell receptor beta chain sequence together with its context. Enrolled through a virtual design, the participants were between 18 and 89 years of age and came from around 25 US areas. This record belongs to a study of blood T cell repertoires in COVID-19. Repertoires were generated with immunoSEQ multiplex PCR, while TCRdb's copy carries only in-frame clones and drops some. The sample comprises hundreds of thousands of clones, 87% of which are singletons, and around 10% rests with the top ten. Germline assignment: CDR1 SGHRS and CDR2 YFSETQ. Trimming removed 1 base from V and 0 bases from J; junction bases left unmatched: 2. The CDR3 sequence is 17 residues long.

V usage is TRBV5-1 and J usage is TRBJ2-1; 12 nucleotides agree with TRBD2. The origin of this receptor is a woman under 30 who had recovered from COVID-19. The sequenced sample consisted of PBMCs or T cells enriched from blood (not recorded which). CDR3 sequence reads: CASSLSTSGSSYNEQFF. As DNA, the CDR3 is TGCGCCAGCAGCTTGTCGACTAGCGGGAGCTCCTACAATGAGCAGTTCTTC. Full variable domain (outside the CDR3, taken from reference TRBV5-1 and TRBJ2-1): KAGVTQTPRYLIKTRGQQVTLSCSPISGHRSVSWYQQTPGQGLQFLFEYFSETQRNKGNFPGRFSGRQFSNSRSEMNVSTLELGDSALYLCASSLSTSGSSYNEQFFGPGTRLTVL.